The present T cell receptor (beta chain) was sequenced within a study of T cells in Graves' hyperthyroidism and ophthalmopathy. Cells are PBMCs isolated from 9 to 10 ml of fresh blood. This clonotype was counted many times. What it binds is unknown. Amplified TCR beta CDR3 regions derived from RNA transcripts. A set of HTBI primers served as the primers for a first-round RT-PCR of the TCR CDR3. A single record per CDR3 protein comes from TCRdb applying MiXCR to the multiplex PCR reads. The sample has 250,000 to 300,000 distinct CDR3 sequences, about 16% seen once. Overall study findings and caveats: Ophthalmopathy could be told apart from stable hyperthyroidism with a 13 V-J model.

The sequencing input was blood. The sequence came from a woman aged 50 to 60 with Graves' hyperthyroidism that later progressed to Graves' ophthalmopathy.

CDR3 sequence: CSATDPTDPTDTQYF. The CDR3 bases are TGCAGTGCTACCGACCCGACAGACCCCACAGATACGCAGTATTTT. The rearrangement joins TRBV20-1 to TRBJ2-3; tentatively, D is TRBD1 (5 bases). This CDR3 is 15 amino acids long. Germline CDR1 DFQATT, CDR2 SNEGSKA (reference sequence). With 4 bases removed from V and 2 bases from J, the gap between germline ends came to 16 bases.